These 15 T cell receptor beta chains originate from one sample sequenced in a study of cytomegalovirus exposure and HLA in healthy donors. A multiplex PCR was run with 60 Vbeta primers and 13 Jbeta primers. Method: immunoSEQ multiplex PCR; TCRdb's copy keeps in-frame clones and lacks some. The sample has 150,000 to 200,000 clones; around 80% are singletons. Material: PBMCs. These receptors were collected from a boy aged 2 to 9 in good health and CMV-seronegative.

The chain couples TRBV15 to TRBJ1-1; TRBD1 aligns across 12 bases. Germline CDR1 is LNHNV and CDR2 is YYDKDF (reference sequence). This CDR3 contains 16 residues. J was trimmed by 3 bases and V by 3 bases; bases with no gene match: 5. The CDR3 DNA reads TGTGCCACCAGCAGGGCGGGACAGGGGGCTTACACTGAAGCTTTCTTT. This translates into CATSRAGQGAYTEAFF. The entire variable domain, with the rest obtained from reference TRBV15 and TRBJ1-1, is as follows: DAMVIQNPRYQVTQFGKPVTLSCSQTLNHNVMYWYQQKSSQAPKLLFHYYDKDFNNEADTPDNFQSRRPNTSFCFLDIRSPGLGDTAMYLCATSRAGQGAYTEAFFGQGTRLTVV.

The chain couples TRBV4-1 to TRBJ2-7; maybe TRBD1 (6 bases). This CDR3 has 14 residues. Germline V lookup: CDR1 MGHRA, CDR2 YSYEKL. V gave up 0 bases and J gave up 5 bases, with 11 bases separating them. Here the CDR3 DNA reads TGCGCCAGCAGCCAAGATGGGGGCAGGGACGAGCAGTACGTC. This sequence encodes CASSQDGGRDEQYV.

This sequence joins TRBV29-1 and TRBJ1-1, with TRBD1 matching 10 bases. J gave up 0 bases and V 4 bases, and 14 bases lay outside the gene matches. The CDR3 consists of 18 residues. Germline values: CDR1 SQVTM, CDR2 ANQGSEA. The CDR3 nucleotides read TGCAGCGTTGCCGGAGGGACAGGGGCCGGTCTAATGAACACTGAAGCTTTCTTT. It is translated as CSVAGGTGAGLMNTEAFF.

The rearrangement joins TRBV29-1 to TRBJ1-2; D remains ambiguous. Germline CDR1 and CDR2: SQVTM and ANQGSEA. The CDR3 has 15 residues. Between the trimmed V and J ends, which lost 3 bases and 4 bases, there was a span of 18 bases. CDR3 amino acids: CSVEGSRSRGYGYTF. DNA for the CDR3: TGCAGCGTTGAGGGGAGCAGGTCACGGGGCTATGGCTACACCTTC.

The chain carries TRBV27 and TRBJ1-2; perhaps TRBD1 as D (6 bases). Trimming removed 6 bases at V and 6 bases at J, with 17 bases between. The CDR3 extends over 14 amino acids. CDR1 is MNHEY and CDR2 is SMNVEV in the germline V gene (reference sequence). The CDR3 spells CASSRGYRDHGYTF. In DNA form, the CDR3 reads TGTGCCAGCAGCCGAGGGTACAGGGATCATGGCTACACCTTC.

The chain recombines TRBV18 with TRBJ2-6; D unresolved. Germline CDR1 is KGHSH and CDR2 is LQKENI. The V gene lost 2 bases and the J gene lost 0 bases, with 17 bases spanning the gap. There are 19 residues in the CDR3. CDR3: CASSPVGSGGRSGANVLTF. CDR3 nucleotides: TGTGCCAGCTCACCAGTTGGGTCTGGCGGCCGCTCTGGGGCCAACGTCCTGACTTTC.

The chain has TRBV27 and TRBJ2-3; 9 bases are shared with TRBD2. The CDR3 spans 15 residues. CDR1 is MNHEY, CDR2 SMNVEV, per germline (reference sequence). The V segment lost 5 bases and the J segment 5 bases; nucleotides outside the gene matches: 8. The CDR3 spells CASSPGTSLRDTQYF. The CDR3 DNA follows: TGTGCCAGCAGTCCAGGGACTAGCTTGAGAGATACGCAGTATTTT.

CDR3 nucleotides: TGTGCCGACATAAATACCCCGCTTCTGGAGGCGAGACCGAAGAATCAGCCCCAGCATTTT. Residues: CADINTPLLEARPKNQPQHF. The V and J genes are TRBV7-3 and TRBJ1-5, with no clear D. In germline, CDR1 is SGHTA, CDR2 FQGTGA. V lost 11 bases and J lost 4, with 36 bases in between. The CDR3 is 20 residues long.

The chain joins TRBV11-2 to TRBJ2-1, with D uncertain. The CDR3 totals 13 residues. Looked up from germline, CDR1 is SGHAT and CDR2 is FQNNGV. V lost 0 bases and J lost 8, with 8 bases in between. In DNA form, the CDR3 reads TGTGCCAGCAGCTTAGATATAGCCCATGAGCAGTTCTTC. Its protein product is CASSLDIAHEQFF.

The CDR3 coding sequence is TGTGCCAGCAGTTTTGTAGGAGCGGGAGGCCCTTACGAGCAGTACTTC. Its protein product is CASSFVGAGGPYEQYF. The rearrangement uses TRBV27 and TRBJ2-7; TRBD2 agrees at 9 bases. Trimming at V came to 3 bases and at J to 4 bases, leaving 10 bases not matched to a gene. The CDR3 extends over 16 amino acids. CDR1 is MNHEY, CDR2 SMNVEV, per germline (reference sequence).

This rearrangement joins TRBV5-1 to TRBJ1-1; tentative D call: TRBD1 (6 bases). Trimming cost V 4 bases and J 0 bases, with 13 bases left between them. Germline lookup yields CDR1 SGHRS and CDR2 YFSETQ. The CDR3 totals 15 residues. This CDR3 reads CASSPGQRLNTEAFF. The CDR3 coding sequence is TGCGCCAGCAGCCCCGGACAGAGATTGAACACTGAAGCTTTCTTT. The entire variable domain, with the rest obtained from reference TRBV5-1 and TRBJ1-1, is as follows: KAGVTQTPRYLIKTRGQQVTLSCSPISGHRSVSWYQQTPGQGLQFLFEYFSETQRNKGNFPGRFSGRQFSNSRSEMNVSTLELGDSALYLCASSPGQRLNTEAFFGQGTRLTVV.

This chain connects TRBV25-1 to TRBJ1-6; TRBD1 matches 9 bases. J was trimmed by 10 bases and V by 6 bases; bases with no gene match: 10. CDR3 length equals 15 residues. Germline V gene sequence: CDR1 MGHDK, CDR2 SYGVNS. CDR3 coding DNA: TGTGCCAGCAGCCACCCGGGACAGGGACTCTCACCCCTCCACTTT. Its protein product is CASSHPGQGLSPLHF.

The gene calls are TRBV14 and TRBJ2-5; the D gene is possibly TRBD2 (5 bases). The V and J ends lost 2 bases and 1 base respectively, with 11 bases between them. The CDR3 length is 15 residues. Germline assignment: CDR1 SGHDN and CDR2 FVKESK. For the CDR3, the DNA is TGTGCCAGCAGCCAACATGGACTGGCCCAAGAGACCCAGTACTTC. Protein product: CASSQHGLAQETQYF.

V usage is TRBV19 and J usage is TRBJ2-7; possible D gene TRBD1, 6 bases. The CDR3 is made up of 17 amino acids. V was shortened by 3 bases and J by 0 bases, with 18 bases between the two germline ends. Looked up from germline, CDR1 is LNHDA and CDR2 is SQIVND (reference sequence). CDR3 sequence (DNA): TGTGCCAGTAGTATCGACACGGGACATTCGACCTCCTACGAGCAGTACTTC. Its translation is CASSIDTGHSTSYEQYF.

This clone was observed a single time. The J gene is TRBJ1-6, the V gene TRBV18, with TRBD1 as a possible D gene (5 bases). The germline V and J ends were trimmed by 4 bases and 9 bases, with 16 bases remaining between them. The CDR3 is 15 residues long. The germline V gene encodes CDR1 KGHSH and CDR2 LQKENI. The CDR3 region is CASSLRGAGSSPLHF. The CDR3 region has the DNA TGTGCCAGCTCACTAAGGGGCGCGGGGAGTTCACCCCTCCACTTT.